The table lists the clone carrying this T cell receptor beta chain with a few counts. Clones were sequenced by immunoSEQ multiplex PCR, and TCRdb holds only the in-frame ones, with some missing. The data show almost 550,000 clones, around three quarters seen once. The data are from a study of shared T cell receptors in the human thymus. Trimming took 1 base from V and 0 from J, leaving 9 bases between them. The CDR3 length is 15 residues. CDR1 is SEHNR, CDR2 FQNEAQ, per germline (reference sequence). This sample was also put to use in a study of human thymus T cells.

The V call is TRBV7-9, the J call TRBJ1-1; D is unclear. This receptor was obtained from a boy in the first two years of life with a congenital heart defect. Sequences were obtained from thymocytes. Here the CDR3 DNA reads TGTGCCAGCAGCTTAGTTCACTCCATGAACACTGAAGCTTTCTTT. Residues: CASSLVHSMNTEAFF.